This T cell receptor beta chain came from a study of T cell repertoires in cytomegalovirus infection. In the study overall: Public TCR beta signatures marked donors with CMV infection and the matching HLA.

To note about this clonotype: Its antigen remains unidentified.

V shed 6 bases and J shed 5 bases, with 11 bases lying between them. The CDR3 totals 12 residues. Germline CDR1 MNHEY, CDR2 SMNVEV (reference sequence). Whole-study findings and limits: The response measured ex vivo was dominated by TCR beta clonotypes (HLA-C-restricted and CMV-specific). Cumulated frequencies of public TCR beta families served to identify carriers of CMV plus the relevant HLA.

In TCRdb, the reads were re-called with MiXCR into one record per CDR3 protein. The table has 150,000 to 200,000 distinct CDR3 sequences, approximately 19% seen once. The V gene is TRBV27, the J gene TRBJ2-7; D possibly corresponds to TRBD2 (6 bases). The receptor comes from a human donor in good health (CMV status not recorded). Some clones in this sample may be carry-over from other donors' samples. Sequencing used PBMCs. The CDR3 spells CASSRSGDEQYF. DNA of the CDR3: TGTGCCAGCAGCCGCTCGGGGGACGAGCAGTACTTC.